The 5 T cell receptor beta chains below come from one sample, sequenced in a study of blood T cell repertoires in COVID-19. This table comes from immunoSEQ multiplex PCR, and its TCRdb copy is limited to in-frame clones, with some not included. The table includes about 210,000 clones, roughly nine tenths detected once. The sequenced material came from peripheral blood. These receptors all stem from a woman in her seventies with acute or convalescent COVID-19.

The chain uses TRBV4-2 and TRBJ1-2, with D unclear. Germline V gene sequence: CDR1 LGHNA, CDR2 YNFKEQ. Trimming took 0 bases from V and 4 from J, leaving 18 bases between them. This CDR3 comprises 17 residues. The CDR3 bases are TGTGCCAGCAGCCAAGACCTGGGAGGGTTTCAGTTCTATGGCTACACCTTC. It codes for CASSQDLGGFQFYGYTF.

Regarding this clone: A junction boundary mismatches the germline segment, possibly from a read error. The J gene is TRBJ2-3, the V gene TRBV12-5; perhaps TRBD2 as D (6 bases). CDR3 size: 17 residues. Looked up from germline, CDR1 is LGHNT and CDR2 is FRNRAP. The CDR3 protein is CASGVVAGRLHTDTQYF. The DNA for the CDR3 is TGTGCTAGTGGTGTGGTGGCGGGGAGGCTCCACACAGATACGCAGTATTTT.

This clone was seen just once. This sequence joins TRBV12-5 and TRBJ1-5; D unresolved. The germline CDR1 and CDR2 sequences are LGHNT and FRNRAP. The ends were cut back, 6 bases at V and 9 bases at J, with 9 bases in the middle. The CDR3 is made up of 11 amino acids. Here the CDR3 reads CASGLESPQHF. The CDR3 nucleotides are TGTGCTAGTGGCCTCGAGTCGCCCCAGCATTTT.

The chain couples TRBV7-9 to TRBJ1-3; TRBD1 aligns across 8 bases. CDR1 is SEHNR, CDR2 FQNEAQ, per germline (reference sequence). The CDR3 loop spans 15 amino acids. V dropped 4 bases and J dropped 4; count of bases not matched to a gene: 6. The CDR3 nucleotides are TGTGCCAGCAGCTCTTTGACAGGGGCGGGAAACACCATATATTTT. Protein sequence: CASSSLTGAGNTIYF.

The CDR3 DNA follows: TGCAGCGTTAGGGAGACGCGAGACACCGGGGAGCTGTTTTTT. Protein sequence: CSVRETRDTGELFF. The chain employs TRBV29-1 and TRBJ2-2; D perhaps matches TRBD2 (5 bases). Trimming removed 5 bases from V and 3 bases from J, with 13 bases in between. CDR3 length: 14 amino acids. The V gene's germline CDR1 is SQVTM and CDR2 ANQGSEA.